These 17 T cell receptor beta chains share one sample of origin, sequenced in a study of shared T cell receptors in the human thymus. Sequenced by immunoSEQ multiplex PCR; TCRdb stores in-frame clones only, minus some. The table lists roughly 550,000 clones, roughly 74% of them singletons, with more than 0.01% in the top ten. This sample also belongs to another study, concerning human thymus T cells.

The sequenced material came from thymocytes. These receptors all come from a boy in the first two years of life with a congenital heart defect.

This clone was seen once. This sequence joins TRBV30 and TRBJ2-4; TRBD2 matches at 10 bases. The CDR3 spans 18 residues. Germline V lookup: CDR1 GTSNPN, CDR2 SVGIG (reference sequence). V was pared by 3 bases and J by 3 bases, with 14 bases of the junction left unmatched. This chain's CDR3 is CAWSPFLAGESGKNIQYF. CDR3 DNA: TGTGCCTGGAGCCCCTTCCTAGCGGGAGAATCGGGCAAAAACATTCAGTACTTC.

The genes are TRBV5-8 and TRBJ2-7; the match to TRBD2 covers 7 bases. Trimming took 1 base from V and 3 from J; bases not matched to a gene: 10. This CDR3 spans 16 amino acids. The V gene's germline CDR1 is SGHTS and CDR2 YDEGEE. CDR3 coding DNA: TGTGCCAGCAGCTTGACCCCCCAGGGAGGGTGCTACGAGCAGTACTTC. The encoded protein is CASSLTPQGGCYEQYF.

This chain connects TRBV14 to TRBJ2-1, with 12 nucleotides matching TRBD1. The CDR3 contains 13 residues. Germline CDR1 SGHDN, CDR2 FVKESK. With V trimmed by 10 bases and J by 7 bases, 5 bases remained unmatched. CDR3 nucleotides: TGTGCCACGGGACAGGGGGCAGGAAATGAGCAGTTCTTC. This sequence encodes CATGQGAGNEQFF.

This clone was seen more than once but under ten times. J is TRBJ2-1 and V is TRBV6-1, with D possibly matching TRBD2 (6 bases). V lost 0 bases and J lost 3, with 15 bases in between. Germline CDR1 MNHNS, CDR2 SASEGT. This CDR3 region has 17 residues. The CDR3 nucleotides are TGTGCCAGCAGTGAAGCAACGGGACTTTCAAGCTACAATGAGCAGTTCTTC. This encodes CASSEATGLSSYNEQFF.

V is TRBV10-3 and J is TRBJ2-7; D is possibly TRBD1 (6 bases). Germline V gene sequence: CDR1 ENHRY, CDR2 SYGVKD. The CDR3 is made up of 13 amino acids. V was shortened by 5 bases and J by 4 bases, with 12 bases between the two germline ends. CDR3 sequence (DNA): TGTGCCATCAGTTCCGGGGACATTTACGAGCAGTACTTC. It encodes CAISSGDIYEQYF.

The chain links TRBV12-5 to TRBJ2-1, with D hard to call. From germline, CDR1 is LGHNT and CDR2 FRNRAP. This CDR3 has 15 residues. V lost 6 bases and J 7 bases, leaving 19 bases between the germline ends. The CDR3 DNA follows: TGTGCTAGTGGGCGCCCCGAGGCTTTGAGGAATGAGCAGTTCTTC. Its protein is CASGRPEALRNEQFF.

The count of this clone is one. This chain joins TRBV28 and TRBJ1-4; perhaps TRBD1 as D (6 bases). The CDR3 is 13 amino acids. Germline values: CDR1 MDHEN, CDR2 SYDVKM. V lost 7 bases to trimming and J lost 8 bases, with 14 bases between them. Here the CDR3 DNA reads TGTGCCAGCACCATAGGAACAGGGGAAAAACTGTTTTTT. The encoded protein is CASTIGTGEKLFF.

The chain links TRBV30 to TRBJ2-5, with no clear D. CDR1 and CDR2 from the germline V gene are GTSNPN and SVGIG (reference sequence). Trimming took off 8 bases at V and 5 bases at J, with 21 bases between the two ends. This CDR3 is built from 14 residues. The CDR3 sequence: CAQTPHGEAETQYF. The CDR3 DNA reads TGTGCCCAGACCCCCCACGGTGAAGCGGAGACCCAGTACTTC.

The V gene is TRBV4-2, the J gene TRBJ1-1; 7 bases map to TRBD1. Germline V gives CDR1 LGHNA, CDR2 YNFKEQ. Trimming cost V 0 bases and J 4 bases; bases outside gene matches: 5. The CDR3 is 15 amino acids. The CDR3 DNA follows: TGTGCCAGCAGCCAAGATCCAGGGGGGACCACTGAAGCTTTCTTT. Protein: CASSQDPGGTTEAFF.

The chain carries TRBV4-1 and TRBJ2-7; the match to TRBD2 covers 11 bases. The CDR3 covers 15 residues. Trimming at V came to 3 bases and at J to 4 bases, leaving 5 bases not matched to a gene. Germline CDR1 is MGHRA and CDR2 is YSYEKL. CDR3 protein: CASSQPLAGEYEQYF. Written as DNA, the CDR3 is TGCGCCAGCAGCCAGCCACTAGCGGGAGAGTACGAGCAGTACTTC.

The rearrangement uses TRBV5-1 and TRBJ2-7, with D possibly being TRBD1 (6 bases). V was trimmed by 3 bases and J by 1 base, leaving 11 bases between them. Germline lookup yields CDR1 SGHRS and CDR2 YFSETQ. The CDR3 runs 14 residues. CDR3 DNA sequence: TGCGCCAGCAGCTACCGGGACACGTCCTACGAGCAGTACTTC. It translates to CASSYRDTSYEQYF.

The chain carries TRBV4-2 and TRBJ1-4, with a weak D call TRBD1 (5 bases). V lost 0 bases to trimming and J lost 1 base, with 15 bases between them. Germline CDR1 LGHNA, CDR2 YNFKEQ. The CDR3 spans 18 residues. Here the CDR3 DNA reads TGTGCCAGCAGCCAAGAAGGGGAGGGGAGGGAAACTAATGAAAAACTGTTTTTT. This sequence encodes CASSQEGEGRETNEKLFF.

The chain has TRBV27 and TRBJ2-7, with 7 bases fitting TRBD2. The CDR3 totals 15 residues. Germline V lookup: CDR1 MNHEY, CDR2 SMNVEV (reference sequence). With V trimmed by 2 bases and J by 5 bases, 9 bases remained unmatched. The CDR3 region is CASSLRAAGSDEQYF. The DNA for the CDR3 is TGTGCCAGCAGTTTAAGGGCAGCGGGATCTGACGAGCAGTACTTC.

In regard to this clone: One end of the junction is discordant with germline, which a read error may explain. In nucleotides, the CDR3 is TGCAGCGTAGAAGATTCGGTTGAAGCTTTCTTT. It translates to CSVEDSVEAFF. The chain is built from TRBV29-1 and TRBJ1-1; D is unclear. The CDR3 length is 11 residues. The V gene's germline CDR1 is SQVTM and CDR2 ANQGSEA.

The rearrangement links TRBV4-1 to TRBJ1-1, with D unresolved. CDR1 is MGHRA and CDR2 is YSYEKL in the germline V gene. The CDR3 extends over 13 amino acids. The V end lost 1 base, the J end lost 7 bases, and 10 bases lay between the germline ends. The DNA for the CDR3 is TGCGCCAGCAGCCAAGGGGAGGCAGTTGAAGCTTTCTTT. Its translation: CASSQGEAVEAFF.

The V and J genes are TRBV28 and TRBJ1-4; 10 bases map to TRBD1. J gave up 7 bases and V 5 bases, and 10 bases lay outside the gene matches. Germline V gene sequence: CDR1 MDHEN, CDR2 SYDVKM. CDR3 size: 16 residues. The CDR3 is CASSPDRGRGSEKLFF. For the CDR3, the DNA is TGTGCCAGCAGTCCCGACAGGGGGCGGGGGAGTGAAAAACTGTTTTTT.

This clone was recorded only once. This chain links TRBV7-3 with TRBJ2-7, with 7 positions matching TRBD1. CDR3 length equals 16 residues. Looked up from germline, CDR1 is SGHTA and CDR2 is FQGTGA. V shed 5 bases, J shed 2 bases, and the junction held 12 bases outside the gene matches. DNA for the CDR3: TGTGCCAGCAGCCCTACTGACAGGGTACCCCCCTACGAGCAGTACTTC. Translation gives CASSPTDRVPPYEQYF.